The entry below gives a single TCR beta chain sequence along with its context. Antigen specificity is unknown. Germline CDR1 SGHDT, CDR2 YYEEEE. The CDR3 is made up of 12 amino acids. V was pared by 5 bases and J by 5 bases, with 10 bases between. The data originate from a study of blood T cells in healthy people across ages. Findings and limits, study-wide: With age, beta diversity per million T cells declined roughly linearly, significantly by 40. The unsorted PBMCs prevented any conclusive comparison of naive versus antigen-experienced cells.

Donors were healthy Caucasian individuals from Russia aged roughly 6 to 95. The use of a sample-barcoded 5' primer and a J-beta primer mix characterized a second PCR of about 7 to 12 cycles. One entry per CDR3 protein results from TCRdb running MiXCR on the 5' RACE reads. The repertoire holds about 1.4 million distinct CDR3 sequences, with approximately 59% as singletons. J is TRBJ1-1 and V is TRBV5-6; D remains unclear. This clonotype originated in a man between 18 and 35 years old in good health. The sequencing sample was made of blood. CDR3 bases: TGTGCCAGCAGTAGTTGGGTAACTGAAGCTTTCTTT. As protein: CASSSWVTEAFF.